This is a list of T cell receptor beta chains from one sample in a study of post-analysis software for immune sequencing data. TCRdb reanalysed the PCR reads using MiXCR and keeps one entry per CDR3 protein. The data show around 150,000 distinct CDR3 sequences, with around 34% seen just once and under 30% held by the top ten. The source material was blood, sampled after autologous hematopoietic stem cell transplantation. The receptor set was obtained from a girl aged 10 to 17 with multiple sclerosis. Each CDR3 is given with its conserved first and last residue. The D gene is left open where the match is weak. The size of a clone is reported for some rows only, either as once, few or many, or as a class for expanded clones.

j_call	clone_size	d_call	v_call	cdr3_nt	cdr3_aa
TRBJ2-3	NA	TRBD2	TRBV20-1	TGCAGTGCTAGAGCCCTAGCGGGAGGGCCAGATACGCAGTATTTT	CSARALAGGPDTQYF
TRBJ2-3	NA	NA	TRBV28	TGTGCCAGCAGTTTTGAGGGCGGGCACACAGATACGCAGTATTTT	CASSFEGGHTDTQYF
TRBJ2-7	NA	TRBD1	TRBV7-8	TGTGCCAGTCAATTACCGCTCGGACAGGGAAGCAACGAGCAGTACTTC	CASQLPLGQGSNEQYF
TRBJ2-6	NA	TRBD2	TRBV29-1	TGCAGCGTAGAACTACTAGCGGGAGGTCGTACTGGGGCCAACGTCCTGACTTTC	CSVELLAGGRTGANVLTF
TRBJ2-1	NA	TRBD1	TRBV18	TGTGCCAGCTCACCGGGACAGGGCTCCTACAATGAGCAGTTCTTC	CASSPGQGSYNEQFF
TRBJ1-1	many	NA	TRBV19	TGTGCCAGTAGTATAGGCCCGATGAACACTGAAGCTTTCTTT	CASSIGPMNTEAFF
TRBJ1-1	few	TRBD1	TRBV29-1	TGCAGCGCTACCGGGACAGGAGGCACTGAAGCTTTCTTT	CSATGTGGTEAFF
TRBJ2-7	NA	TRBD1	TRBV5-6	TGTGCCAGCAGCTTCGGCGTCCGGGACAGACCCTTCGAGCAGTACTTC	CASSFGVRDRPFEQYF
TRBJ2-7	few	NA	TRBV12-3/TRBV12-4	TGTGCCAGCAGTTTAAGTGGGGCAAACAAATACGAGCAGTACTTC	CASSLSGANKYEQYF
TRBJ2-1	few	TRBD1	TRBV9	TGTGCCAGCAGCGTAGAACTAAGGATTGGGACAGGCTCCAATGAGCAGTTCTTC	CASSVELRIGTGSNEQFF